Each of the 4 T cell receptor beta chains below was sequenced from the same sample in a study of response to subunit inactivated influenza vaccine. TCRdb re-called the RT-PCR reads with MiXCR, one entry per CDR3 protein. The repertoire includes 650,000 to 700,000 distinct CDR3 sequences, more than 15% of them detected once, and 11% sits in the top ten. The sample in question was PBMCs from blood, obtained approximately 13 days after vaccination. The source is a man aged 45 to 65 who received an inactivated influenza vaccine.

This clonotype was observed many times. The gene calls are TRBV6-2 or TRBV6-3 and TRBJ2-7; D remains ambiguous. Germline loops: CDR1 MNHEY, CDR2 SVGEGT. This CDR3 is built from 14 residues. The V end lost 7 bases, the J end lost 3 bases, and 16 bases lay between the germline ends. Written as DNA, the CDR3 is TGTGCCAGCAACCCCGACGGGCCACGCTACGAGCAGTACTTC. Translating gives CASNPDGPRYEQYF.

This clonotype was seen more than once but under ten times. The V gene is TRBV18, the J gene TRBJ2-1; TRBD1 might be the D (5 bases). V was shortened by 2 bases and J by 9 bases, with 17 bases between the two germline ends. The CDR3 has 15 amino acids. CDR1 KGHSH and CDR2 LQKENI come from the germline V gene. The CDR3 sequence: CASSPNQGSNSEQFF. The CDR3, as DNA: TGTGCCAGCTCACCAAATCAGGGATCTAACAGTGAGCAGTTCTTC.

Worth noting for this clonotype: At one boundary the junction diverges from the germline segment, which might be a read error. The CDR3 region is CASSHSSGTGRTNTQYF. The CDR3 bases are TGCGCCAGCAGCCACAGTTCCGGGACAGGGCGCACAAATACGCAGTATTTT. The chain is built from TRBV4-3 and TRBJ2-3, with TRBD1 matching 9 bases. CDR3 length equals 17 residues. Germline values: CDR1 LGHNA, CDR2 YSLEER.

This clonotype was detected only a few times. The V gene is TRBV30, the J gene TRBJ2-3; possible D gene TRBD2, 6 bases. Germline assignment: CDR1 GTSNPN and CDR2 SVGIG (reference sequence). CDR3 length: 14 amino acids. V was pared by 3 bases and J by 0 bases, with 10 bases between. CDR3 protein: CAWSGLPSTDTQYF. In DNA form, the CDR3 reads TGTGCCTGGAGCGGACTACCTAGCACAGATACGCAGTATTTT.